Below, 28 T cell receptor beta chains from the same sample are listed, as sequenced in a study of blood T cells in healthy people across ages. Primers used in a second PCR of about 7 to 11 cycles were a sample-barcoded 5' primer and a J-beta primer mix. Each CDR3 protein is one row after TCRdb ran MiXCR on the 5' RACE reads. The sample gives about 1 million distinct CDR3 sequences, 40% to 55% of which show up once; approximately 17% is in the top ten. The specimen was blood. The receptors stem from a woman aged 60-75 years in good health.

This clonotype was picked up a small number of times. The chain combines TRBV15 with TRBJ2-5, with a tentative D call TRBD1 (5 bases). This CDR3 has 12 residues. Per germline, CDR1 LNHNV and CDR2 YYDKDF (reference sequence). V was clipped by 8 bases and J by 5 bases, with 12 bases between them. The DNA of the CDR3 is TGTGCCACCGGAAGGGGTGGGGAGACCCAGTACTTC. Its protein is CATGRGGETQYF.

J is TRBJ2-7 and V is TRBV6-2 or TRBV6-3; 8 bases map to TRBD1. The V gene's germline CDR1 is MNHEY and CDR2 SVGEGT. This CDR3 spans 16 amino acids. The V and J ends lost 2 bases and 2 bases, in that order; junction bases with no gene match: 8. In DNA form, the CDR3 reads TGTGCCAGCAGTTACCTGACAGGGGCCATAACCTACGAGCAGTACTTC. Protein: CASSYLTGAITYEQYF.

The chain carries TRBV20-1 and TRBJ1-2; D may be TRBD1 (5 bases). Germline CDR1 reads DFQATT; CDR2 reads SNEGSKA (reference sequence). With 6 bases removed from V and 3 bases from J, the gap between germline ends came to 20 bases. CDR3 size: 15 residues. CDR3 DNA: TGCAGTGCCGCCCCGGACGGGCCGGGGGACTATGGCTACACCTTC. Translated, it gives CSAAPDGPGDYGYTF.

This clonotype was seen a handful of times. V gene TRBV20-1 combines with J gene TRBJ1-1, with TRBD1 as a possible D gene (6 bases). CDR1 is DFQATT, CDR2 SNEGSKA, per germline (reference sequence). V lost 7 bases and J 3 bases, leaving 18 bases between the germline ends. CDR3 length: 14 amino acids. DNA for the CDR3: TGCAGTGTCCCGGGGGCGAGGGGGGACACTGAAGCTTTCTTT. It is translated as CSVPGARGDTEAFF.

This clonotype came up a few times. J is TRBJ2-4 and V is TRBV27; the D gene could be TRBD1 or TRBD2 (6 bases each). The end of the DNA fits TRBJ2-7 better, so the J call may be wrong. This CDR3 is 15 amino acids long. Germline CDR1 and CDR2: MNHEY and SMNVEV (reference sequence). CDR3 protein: CASSLRGRGGHEQYF. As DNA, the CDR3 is TGTGCCAGCAGTCTGCGGGGCAGGGGTGGCCACGAGCAGTACTTC.

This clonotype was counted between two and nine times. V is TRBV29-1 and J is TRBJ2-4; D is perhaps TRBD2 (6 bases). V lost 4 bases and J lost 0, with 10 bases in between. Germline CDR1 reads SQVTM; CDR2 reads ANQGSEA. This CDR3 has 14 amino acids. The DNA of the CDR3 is TGCAGCGTTGCTCAGCGGGTAGCCAAAAACATTCAGTACTTC. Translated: CSVAQRVAKNIQYF.

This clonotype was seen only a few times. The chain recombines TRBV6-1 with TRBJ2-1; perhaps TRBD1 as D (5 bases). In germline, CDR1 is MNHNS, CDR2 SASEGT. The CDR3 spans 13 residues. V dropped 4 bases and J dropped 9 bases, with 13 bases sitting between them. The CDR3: CASSGTQGTEQFF. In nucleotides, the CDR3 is TGTGCCAGCAGTGGGACCCAGGGTACTGAGCAGTTCTTC.

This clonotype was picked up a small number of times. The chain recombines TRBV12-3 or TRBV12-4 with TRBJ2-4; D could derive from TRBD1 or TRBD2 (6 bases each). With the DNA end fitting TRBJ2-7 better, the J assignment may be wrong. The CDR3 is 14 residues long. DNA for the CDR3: TGTGCCAGCAGAACTGGGGGGCCTATCTACGAGCAGTACTTC. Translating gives CASRTGGPIYEQYF.

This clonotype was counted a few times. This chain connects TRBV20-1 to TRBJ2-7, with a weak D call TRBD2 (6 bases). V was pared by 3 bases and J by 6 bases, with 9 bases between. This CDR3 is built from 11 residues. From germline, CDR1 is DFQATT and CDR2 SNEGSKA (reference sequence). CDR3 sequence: CSARGGTEQYF. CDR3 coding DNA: TGCAGTGCTAGGGGCGGGACCGAGCAGTACTTC.

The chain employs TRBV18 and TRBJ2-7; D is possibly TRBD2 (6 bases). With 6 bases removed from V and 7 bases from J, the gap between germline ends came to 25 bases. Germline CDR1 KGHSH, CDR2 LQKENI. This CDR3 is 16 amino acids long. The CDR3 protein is CASSAFRDSPGNEQYF. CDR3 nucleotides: TGTGCCAGCTCTGCCTTTCGGGACTCCCCGGGCAATGAGCAGTACTTC.

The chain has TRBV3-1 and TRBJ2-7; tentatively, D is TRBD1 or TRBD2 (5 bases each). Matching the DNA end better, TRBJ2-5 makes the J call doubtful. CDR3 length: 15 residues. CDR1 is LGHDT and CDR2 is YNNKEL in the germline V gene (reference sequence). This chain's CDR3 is CASSQVVYGTETQYF. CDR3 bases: TGTGCCAGCAGCCAAGTGGTTTACGGGACGGAGACCCAGTACTTC.

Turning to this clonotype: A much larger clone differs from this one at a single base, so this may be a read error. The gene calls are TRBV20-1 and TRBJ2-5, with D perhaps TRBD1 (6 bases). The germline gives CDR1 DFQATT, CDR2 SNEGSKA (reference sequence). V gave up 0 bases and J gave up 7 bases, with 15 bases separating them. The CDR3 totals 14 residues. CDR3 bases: TGCAGTGCTAGAGAGCCGGGCAGGGGTGGGACCCAGTACTTC. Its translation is CSAREPGRGGTQYF.

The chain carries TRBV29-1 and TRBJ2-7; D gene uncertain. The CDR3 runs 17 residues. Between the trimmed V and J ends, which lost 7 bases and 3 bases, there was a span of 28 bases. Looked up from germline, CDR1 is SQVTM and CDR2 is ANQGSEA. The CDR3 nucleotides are TGCAGCGCTTGGGTGACTGCAGACGCCCGACTGGACTACGAGCAGTACTTC. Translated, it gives CSAWVTADARLDYEQYF.

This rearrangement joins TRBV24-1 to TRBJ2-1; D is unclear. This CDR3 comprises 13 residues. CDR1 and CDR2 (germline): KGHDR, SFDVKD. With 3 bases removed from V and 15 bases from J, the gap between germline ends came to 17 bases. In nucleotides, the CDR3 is TGTGCCACCAGTGATCCCCAACGCCCCTACTTGTTCTTC. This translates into CATSDPQRPYLFF.

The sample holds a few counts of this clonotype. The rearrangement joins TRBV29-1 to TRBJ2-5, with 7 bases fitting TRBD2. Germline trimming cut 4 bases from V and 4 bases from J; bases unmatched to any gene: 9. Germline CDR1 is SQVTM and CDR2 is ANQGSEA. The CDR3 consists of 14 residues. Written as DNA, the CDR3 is TGCAGCGTTGGGGGGGGAGGTAGGGTAGAGACCCAGTACTTC. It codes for CSVGGGGRVETQYF.

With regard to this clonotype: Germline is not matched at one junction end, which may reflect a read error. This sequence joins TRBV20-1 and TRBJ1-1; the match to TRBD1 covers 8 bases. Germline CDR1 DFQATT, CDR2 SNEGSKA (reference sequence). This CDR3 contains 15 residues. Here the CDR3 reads CNARDSGQGGTEAFF. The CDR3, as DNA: TGCAATGCTAGAGATTCCGGACAGGGAGGGACTGAAGCTTTCTTT.

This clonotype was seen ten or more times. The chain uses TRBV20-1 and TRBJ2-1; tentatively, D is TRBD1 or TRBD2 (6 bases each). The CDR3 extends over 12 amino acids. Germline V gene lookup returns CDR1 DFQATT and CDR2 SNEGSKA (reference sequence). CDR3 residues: CSERGDSNEQFF. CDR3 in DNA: TGCAGCGAGAGGGGGGACTCAAATGAGCAGTTCTTC.

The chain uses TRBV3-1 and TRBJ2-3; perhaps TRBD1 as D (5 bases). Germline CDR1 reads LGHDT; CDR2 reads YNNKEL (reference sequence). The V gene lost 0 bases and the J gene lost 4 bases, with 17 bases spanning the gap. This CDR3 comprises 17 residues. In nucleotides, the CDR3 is TGTGCCAGCAGCCAAGAGCTGGACACCGTTCGCGCAGATACGCAGTATTTT. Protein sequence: CASSQELDTVRADTQYF.

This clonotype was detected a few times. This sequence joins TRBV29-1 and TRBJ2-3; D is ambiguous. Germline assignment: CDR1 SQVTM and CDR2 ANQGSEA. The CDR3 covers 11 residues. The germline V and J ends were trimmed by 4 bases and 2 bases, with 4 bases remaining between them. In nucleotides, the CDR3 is TGCAGCGTTGGAATCACAGATACGCAGTATTTT. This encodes CSVGITDTQYF.

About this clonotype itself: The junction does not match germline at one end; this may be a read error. CDR3: CASSSQAGPRAALGYF. The CDR3 bases are TGTGCCAGCAGTTCACAGGCCGGGCCGAGGGCGGCTCTGGGGTATTTT. The J gene is TRBJ1-5, the V gene TRBV28, with D maybe TRBD1 (5 bases). The germline gives CDR1 MDHEN, CDR2 SYDVKM. The CDR3 loop spans 16 amino acids.

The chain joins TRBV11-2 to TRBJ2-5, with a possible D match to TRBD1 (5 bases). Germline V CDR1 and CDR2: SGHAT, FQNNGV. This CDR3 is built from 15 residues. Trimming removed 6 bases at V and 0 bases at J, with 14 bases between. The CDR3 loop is CASSDHTGYQETQYF. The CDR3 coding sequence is TGTGCCAGCAGTGATCACACAGGTTACCAAGAGACCCAGTACTTC.

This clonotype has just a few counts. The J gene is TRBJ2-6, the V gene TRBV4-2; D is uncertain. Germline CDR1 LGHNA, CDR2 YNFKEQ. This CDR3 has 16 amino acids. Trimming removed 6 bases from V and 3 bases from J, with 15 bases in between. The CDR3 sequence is CASSEVTSIGANVLTF. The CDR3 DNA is TGTGCCAGCAGTGAAGTCACCTCTATTGGGGCCAACGTCCTGACTTTC.

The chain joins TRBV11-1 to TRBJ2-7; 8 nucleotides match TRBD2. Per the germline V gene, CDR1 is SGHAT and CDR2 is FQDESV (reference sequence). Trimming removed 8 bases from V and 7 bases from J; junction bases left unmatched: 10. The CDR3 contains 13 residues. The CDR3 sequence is CASGTGGNNEQYF. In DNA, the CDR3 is TGTGCCAGCGGGACGGGAGGGAACAATGAGCAGTACTTC.

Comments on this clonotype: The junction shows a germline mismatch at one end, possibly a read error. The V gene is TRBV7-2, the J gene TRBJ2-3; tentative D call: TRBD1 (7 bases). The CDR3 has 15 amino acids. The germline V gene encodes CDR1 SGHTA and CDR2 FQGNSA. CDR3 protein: CASSFRQGGKDSQYF. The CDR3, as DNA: TGTGCCAGCAGCTTCCGACAGGGCGGGAAAGATTCGCAGTATTTT.

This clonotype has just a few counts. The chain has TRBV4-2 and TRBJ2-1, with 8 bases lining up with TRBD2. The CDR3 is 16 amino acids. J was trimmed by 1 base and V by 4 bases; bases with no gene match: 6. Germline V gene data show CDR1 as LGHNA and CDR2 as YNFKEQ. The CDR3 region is CASSPSERESYNEQFF. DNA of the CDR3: TGTGCCAGCAGCCCCAGCGAGCGGGAGTCCTACAATGAGCAGTTCTTC.

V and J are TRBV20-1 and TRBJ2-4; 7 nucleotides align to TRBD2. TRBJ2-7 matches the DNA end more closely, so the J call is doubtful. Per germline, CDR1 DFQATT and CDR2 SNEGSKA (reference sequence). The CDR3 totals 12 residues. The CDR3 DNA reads TGCAGTGCGAAGCGGGATACCTACGAGCAGTACTTC. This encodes CSAKRDTYEQYF.

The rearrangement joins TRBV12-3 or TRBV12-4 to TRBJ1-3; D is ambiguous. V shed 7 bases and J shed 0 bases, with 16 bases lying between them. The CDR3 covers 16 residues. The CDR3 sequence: CASTPHAGFSGNTIYF. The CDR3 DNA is TGTGCCAGCACCCCACATGCGGGGTTCTCTGGAAACACCATATATTTT.

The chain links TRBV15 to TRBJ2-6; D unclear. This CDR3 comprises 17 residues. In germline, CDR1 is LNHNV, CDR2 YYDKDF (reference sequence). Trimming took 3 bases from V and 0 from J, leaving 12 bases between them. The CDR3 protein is CATSRGGSLSGANVLTF. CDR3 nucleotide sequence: TGTGCCACCAGCAGGGGCGGCTCTCTCTCTGGGGCCAACGTCCTGACTTTC.